Shown below are 8 T cell receptor beta chains from a single sample sequenced in a study of T cell repertoires in cytomegalovirus infection. TCRdb analysed the reads with MiXCR anew, one entry per CDR3 protein. The table shows hundreds of thousands of distinct CDR3 sequences, with approximately 31% occurring only once. The sample was PBMCs. The receptors come from a human donor in good health (CMV status not recorded). Some clones in this sample may be carry-over from other donors' samples.

This chain connects TRBV6-2 or TRBV6-3 to TRBJ1-5; D is uncertain. From germline, CDR1 is MNHEY and CDR2 SVGEGT. The CDR3 consists of 15 residues. Trimming removed 0 bases from V and 8 bases from J, with 14 bases in between. The CDR3 region is CASSYSRVGSEPQHF. In DNA form, the CDR3 reads TGTGCCAGCAGTTACTCGAGAGTTGGGTCGGAGCCCCAGCATTTT.

This chain joins TRBV29-1 and TRBJ2-5, with D possibly being TRBD2 (6 bases). V lost 6 bases, J lost 1 base, and 15 bases lay in between. Germline CDR1 reads SQVTM; CDR2 reads ANQGSEA. The CDR3 length is 14 residues. DNA of the CDR3: TGCAGCGTGAACGGGGGAAGTCTCCAAGAGACCCAGTACTTC. Amino acid sequence: CSVNGGSLQETQYF.

This clonotype was counted once. The chain combines TRBV7-9 with TRBJ1-4; 9 nucleotides line up with TRBD1. Trimming took 5 bases from V and 5 from J; bases not matched to a gene: 9. The CDR3 has 16 amino acids. In germline, CDR1 is SEHNR, CDR2 FQNEAQ (reference sequence). The CDR3 nucleotides are TGTGCCAGCAGCGAGCCGGGACAGGGAATAAATGAAAAACTGTTTTTT. Amino acid sequence: CASSEPGQGINEKLFF.

This clonotype was observed at least ten times. The V and J genes are TRBV7-6 and TRBJ2-1, with 10 positions matching TRBD2. Unmatched junction bases numbered 1, after V lost 2 bases and J lost 3 bases. Germline values: CDR1 SGHVS, CDR2 FNYEAQ. The CDR3 covers 15 residues. This chain's CDR3 is CASSLSGGDYNEQFF. The DNA for the CDR3 is TGTGCCAGCAGCTTAAGCGGGGGGGACTACAATGAGCAGTTCTTC.

The chain carries TRBV28 and TRBJ1-5, with D perhaps matching TRBD1 (6 bases). CDR3 length: 15 amino acids. CDR1 is MDHEN, CDR2 SYDVKM, per germline. V was shortened by 6 bases and J by 1 base, with 13 bases between the two germline ends. CDR3 loop: CASRLGGVSNQPQHF. DNA of the CDR3: TGTGCCAGCAGATTAGGGGGTGTCAGCAATCAGCCCCAGCATTTT.

This clonotype was counted once. The conserved phenylalanine or tryptophan normally closing the CDR3 is absent here, so this likely arose from a read error. The J gene is TRBJ2-7, the V gene TRBV12-3 or TRBV12-4, with TRBD1 matching over 7 bases. This CDR3 is built from 15 residues. Trimming took 4 bases from V and 1 from J; bases not matched to a gene: 7. CDR3 sequence: CASSSARQGSYEQYL. For the CDR3, the DNA is TGTGCCAGCAGTTCCGCCCGACAGGGATCCTACGAGCAGTACTTA.

The CDR3 spells CASSPPRTGMNTEAFF. The CDR3 region has the DNA TGTGCCAGCAGTCCTCCTAGGACAGGGATGAACACTGAAGCTTTCTTT. The rearrangement joins TRBV12-3 or TRBV12-4 to TRBJ1-1, with 8 bases aligning to TRBD1. After removal of 5 bases from V and 0 bases from J, the junction contained 8 bases not matched to a gene. CDR3 length: 16 residues.

V and J are TRBV29-1 and TRBJ2-1; D unclear. Trimming pared 3 bases from V and 5 bases from J, leaving 5 bases between. This CDR3 is built from 11 residues. Germline V gene lookup returns CDR1 SQVTM and CDR2 ANQGSEA. This chain's CDR3 is CSVDRDNEQFF. CDR3 coding DNA: TGCAGCGTTGACAGAGACAATGAGCAGTTCTTC.